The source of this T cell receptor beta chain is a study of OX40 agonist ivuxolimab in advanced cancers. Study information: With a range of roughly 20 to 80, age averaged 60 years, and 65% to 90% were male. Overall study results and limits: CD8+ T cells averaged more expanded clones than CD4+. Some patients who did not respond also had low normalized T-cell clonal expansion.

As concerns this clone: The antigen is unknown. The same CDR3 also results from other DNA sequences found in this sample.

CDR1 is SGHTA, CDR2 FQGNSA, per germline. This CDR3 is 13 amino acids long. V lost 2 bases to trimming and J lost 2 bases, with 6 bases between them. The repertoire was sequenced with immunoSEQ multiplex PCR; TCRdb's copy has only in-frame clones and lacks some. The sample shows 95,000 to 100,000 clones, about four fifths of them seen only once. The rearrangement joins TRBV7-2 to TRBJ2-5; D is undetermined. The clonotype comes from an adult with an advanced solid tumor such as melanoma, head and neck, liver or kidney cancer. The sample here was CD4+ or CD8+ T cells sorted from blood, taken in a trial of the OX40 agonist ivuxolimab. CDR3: CASSLSFQETQYF. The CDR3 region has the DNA TGTGCCAGCAGCTTAAGTTTTCAAGAGACCCAGTACTTC. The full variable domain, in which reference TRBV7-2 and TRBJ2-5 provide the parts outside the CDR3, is GAGVSQSPSNKVTEKGKDVELRCDPISGHTALYWYRQSLGQGLEFLIYFQGNSAPDKSGLPSDRFSAERTGGSVSTLTIQRTQQEDSAVYLCASSLSFQETQYFGPGTRLLVL.